Below are 25 T cell receptor beta chains sequenced from a single sample in a study of T cell responses to AZD1222 COVID-19 vaccine (dated by TCRdb to the early 2020s). Receptor libraries were prepared by the immunoSEQ multiplex PCR assay. TCRdb took this table from immuneACCESS and kept in-frame rearrangements with V and J called. Such tables lack part of the clones; where checked against another copy, unresolved V genes explain under half of the gap, and the rest is unexplained. This sample holds 95,000 to 150,000 clones; 75% to 90% were observed only once. The ten largest make up 3.1% of the sample. The time point label of this sample denotes: baseline before first vaccination. The specimen comprised peripheral blood, sampled on day 0 of AZD1222 vaccination. The receptor source for this set is an adult in good health.

A few counts support this clone. The genes are TRBV19 and TRBJ2-5, with D perhaps assigned TRBD1 or TRBD2 (5 bases each). V was shortened by 4 bases and J by 3 bases, with 12 bases between the two germline ends. The CDR3 sequence is 14 residues long. CDR1 LNHDA and CDR2 SQIVND come from the germline V gene (reference sequence). The CDR3 DNA reads TGTGCCAGTAGTACCTGGGGGAGTAAAGAGACCCAGTACTTC. Its translation is CASSTWGSKETQYF.

The rearrangement joins TRBV10-3 to TRBJ2-7; D remains unclear. Germline loops: CDR1 ENHRY, CDR2 SYGVKD. The length of the CDR3 is 12 residues. Trimming took 6 bases from V and 5 from J, leaving 11 bases between them. The CDR3 DNA sequence: TGTGCCATCAGCGCCTCTGGGCACGAGCAGTACTTC. It specifies CAISASGHEQYF.

This sequence joins TRBV2 and TRBJ1-1; D is possibly TRBD1 (6 bases). The CDR3 has 15 residues. The germline gives CDR1 SNHLY, CDR2 FYNNEI. Trimming stripped 4 bases from V and 2 bases from J, with 14 bases between. This chain's CDR3 is CASSGQQGSNTEAFF. The CDR3 DNA reads TGTGCCAGCAGTGGACAACAGGGCTCTAACACTGAAGCTTTCTTT.

This sequence joins TRBV24-1 and TRBJ1-2, with D tentatively TRBD1 (5 bases). V was cut by 3 bases and J by 4 bases, with 20 bases left in between. The CDR3 covers 17 residues. Looked up from germline, CDR1 is KGHDR and CDR2 is SFDVKD. The CDR3 nucleotides are TGTGCCACCAGTGATGGGAACAGGCAGGGCCCAACCTATGGCTACACCTTC. It is translated as CATSDGNRQGPTYGYTF.

The V gene is TRBV7-3, the J gene TRBJ1-1; TRBD1 might be the D (5 bases). In germline, CDR1 is SGHTA, CDR2 FQGTGA. CDR3 length: 15 amino acids. V lost 10 bases to trimming and J lost 3 bases, with 21 bases between them. The CDR3 spells CATTKDRGRDTEAFF. CDR3 nucleotide sequence: TGTGCCACTACGAAAGACCGGGGCCGGGACACTGAAGCTTTCTTT.

The chain has TRBV11-2 and TRBJ2-7; 8 nucleotides align to TRBD1. This CDR3 comprises 14 residues. Germline CDR1 reads SGHAT; CDR2 reads FQNNGV. Losses at the gene ends were 4 bases for V and 2 bases for J; bases not matched to a gene: 4. In DNA, the CDR3 is TGTGCCAGCAGCTCCGGGACAGGCGCCTACGAGCAGTACTTC. It codes for CASSSGTGAYEQYF.

V is TRBV19 and J is TRBJ1-3; unclear D gene. Trimming took off 3 bases at V and 2 bases at J, with 8 bases between the two ends. The CDR3 is 14 residues long. The germline CDR1 and CDR2 sequences are LNHDA and SQIVND (reference sequence). The CDR3 sequence: CASSIDPTGNTIYF. CDR3 DNA: TGTGCCAGTAGTATTGATCCGACTGGAAACACCATATATTTT.

CDR3 in amino acids: CASSLGAAVSGNTIYF. The DNA for the CDR3 is TGCGCCAGCAGCTTGGGGGCCGCGGTATCTGGAAACACCATATATTTT. V is TRBV5-1 and J is TRBJ1-3; the D is unclear. The ends were cut back, 0 bases at V and 1 base at J, with 11 bases in the middle. The CDR3 runs to 16 residues. Germline V CDR1 and CDR2: SGHRS, YFSETQ.

This chain links TRBV6-2 or TRBV6-3 with TRBJ2-5; no clear D gene. In germline, CDR1 is MNHEY, CDR2 SVGEGT. The CDR3 is made up of 14 amino acids. V was shortened by 6 bases and J by 1 base, with 12 bases between the two germline ends. This CDR3 is CASSHPGRQETQYF. The CDR3, as DNA: TGTGCCAGCAGCCACCCCGGGCGCCAAGAGACCCAGTACTTC.

This clone was recorded a few times. V gene TRBV6-4 combines with J gene TRBJ2-7, with TRBD1 identical over 7 bases. Germline loops: CDR1 MRHNA, CDR2 SNTAGT. The CDR3 sequence is 14 residues long. Germline trimming cut 4 bases from V and 5 bases from J; bases unmatched to any gene: 8. Here the CDR3 reads CASSVDRLSNEQYF. CDR3 in DNA: TGTGCCAGCAGTGTGGACAGGTTGTCCAACGAGCAGTACTTC.

The chain recombines TRBV19 with TRBJ2-3; possible D gene TRBD1, 6 bases. CDR1 and CDR2 (germline): LNHDA, SQIVND (reference sequence). CDR3 length equals 15 residues. The ends were cut back, 4 bases at V and 6 bases at J, with 17 bases in the middle. The CDR3 reads CASSKFRAGDDTQYF. Written as DNA, the CDR3 is TGTGCCAGTAGTAAATTCAGAGCAGGGGACGATACGCAGTATTTT.

The chain combines TRBV12-3 or TRBV12-4 with TRBJ1-2, with D uncertain. V was trimmed by 3 bases and J by 4 bases, leaving 9 bases between them. This CDR3 region has 13 residues. CDR3 amino acids: CASSLIGGYGYTF. Here the CDR3 DNA reads TGTGCCAGCAGTTTGATTGGAGGCTATGGCTACACCTTC.

The chain carries TRBV27 and TRBJ2-1; a weak D match, TRBD1 (6 bases). This CDR3 comprises 13 residues. The germline V gene encodes CDR1 MNHEY and CDR2 SMNVEV (reference sequence). V was shortened by 3 bases and J by 4 bases, with 7 bases between the two germline ends. CDR3 coding DNA: TGTGCCAGCAGTTTCGGACAGTACAATGAGCAGTTCTTC. This encodes CASSFGQYNEQFF.

V gene TRBV19 combines with J gene TRBJ1-1; D is unclear. This CDR3 has 11 residues. Per the germline V gene, CDR1 is LNHDA and CDR2 is SQIVND (reference sequence). V lost 5 bases and J lost 9, with 10 bases in between. The CDR3 protein is CASSFGRKAFF. The CDR3 DNA is TGTGCCAGTAGTTTCGGGCGTAAAGCTTTCTTT. Full variable domain (outside the CDR3, taken from reference TRBV19 and TRBJ1-1): DGGITQSPKYLFRKEGQNVTLSCEQNLNHDAMYWYRQDPGQGLRLIYYSQIVNDFQKGDIAEGYSVSREKKESFPLTVTSAQKNPTAFYLCASSFGRKAFFGQGTRLTVV.

Comment on this clone: At the DNA level, this CDR3 is encoded by other sequences in the same sample as well. The chain is built from TRBV27 and TRBJ2-7; D remains ambiguous. The CDR3 covers 13 residues. V was cut by 2 bases and J by 3 bases, with 8 bases left in between. Germline-derived CDR1 and CDR2 are MNHEY and SMNVEV (reference sequence). The CDR3 region has the DNA TGTGCCAGCAGTTTAGGTCCGGGCTACGAGCAGTACTTC. It codes for CASSLGPGYEQYF.

The CDR3 sequence is CASLGRVGSPLHF. In nucleotides, the CDR3 is TGTGCCAGCTTGGGTCGGGTGGGGTCACCCCTCCACTTT. This chain uses TRBV2 with TRBJ1-6; D uncertain. The germline V gene encodes CDR1 SNHLY and CDR2 FYNNEI. This CDR3 region has 13 residues. Trimming cost V 8 bases and J 10 bases, with 15 bases left between them.

The chain carries TRBV18 and TRBJ2-1; D remains ambiguous. Germline CDR1 is KGHSH and CDR2 is LQKENI. V dropped 3 bases and J dropped 5 bases, with 14 bases sitting between them. CDR3 length: 15 residues. The CDR3 DNA follows: TGTGCCAGCTCACCCTCCATGGAGCTCCACAATGAGCAGTTCTTC. It yields the protein CASSPSMELHNEQFF.

This chain connects TRBV28 to TRBJ1-1; D is perhaps TRBD1 (6 bases). Germline lookup yields CDR1 MDHEN and CDR2 SYDVKM. Trimming pared 6 bases from V and 5 bases from J, leaving 25 bases between. The CDR3 covers 17 residues. This chain's CDR3 is CASRHYRGAGTRTEAFF. In DNA, the CDR3 is TGTGCCAGCAGGCACTATAGGGGGGCAGGGACGAGAACTGAAGCTTTCTTT.

The rearrangement links TRBV6-2 or TRBV6-3 to TRBJ2-7; no definite D call. The CDR3 contains 13 residues. Trimming cost V 2 bases and J 7 bases, with 12 bases left between them. CDR1 is MNHEY, CDR2 SVGEGT, per germline. The CDR3 protein is CASSYTEFGEQYF. The CDR3 region has the DNA TGTGCCAGCAGTTACACTGAGTTTGGGGAGCAGTACTTC.

The genes are TRBV19 and TRBJ1-5; D may be TRBD1 (6 bases). V lost 6 bases to trimming and J lost 4 bases, with 16 bases between them. Germline loops: CDR1 LNHDA, CDR2 SQIVND (reference sequence). The CDR3 has 15 residues. CDR3 amino acids: CASRAGTGLNQPQHF. DNA of the CDR3: TGTGCCAGTAGGGCTGGAACAGGGCTAAATCAGCCCCAGCATTTT.

The V and J genes are TRBV5-1 and TRBJ2-7; the D is unclear. The CDR3 has 13 amino acids. Trimming shortened V by 7 bases and J by 3 bases, and 14 bases separated the two germline ends. Germline values: CDR1 SGHRS, CDR2 YFSETQ. This CDR3 is CASSPVQDYEQYF. The CDR3 nucleotides read TGCGCCAGCTCCCCCGTGCAGGACTACGAGCAGTACTTC.

The rearrangement links TRBV7-3 to TRBJ1-1, with a weak D call TRBD1 (6 bases). Trimming shortened V by 4 bases and J by 7 bases, and 16 bases separated the two germline ends. CDR1 is SGHTA and CDR2 is FQGTGA in the germline V gene. This CDR3 is built from 14 residues. The CDR3 coding sequence is TGTGCCAGCAGCTCCACAGGGAATCTTGATGAAGCTTTCTTT. Protein: CASSSTGNLDEAFF.

This chain connects TRBV6-1 to TRBJ1-2; D unclear. Germline V gives CDR1 MNHNS, CDR2 SASEGT. This CDR3 has 14 amino acids. Trimming took 5 bases from V and 8 from J, leaving 18 bases between them. The DNA for the CDR3 is TGTGCCAGCAGTAGAGGAGAATCCCCGAGGGGCTACACCTTC. The encoded protein is CASSRGESPRGYTF.

J is TRBJ1-6 and V is TRBV6-6; D gene ambiguous. V was pared by 4 bases and J by 4 bases, with 8 bases between. The CDR3 extends over 14 amino acids. Germline V gene lookup returns CDR1 MNHNY and CDR2 SVGAGI (reference sequence). The CDR3 here is CASSSWGYNSPLHF. The CDR3 DNA follows: TGTGCCAGCAGTTCGTGGGGTTATAATTCACCCCTCCACTTT.

As for this clone: This same CDR3 is encoded by further DNA sequences in the sample. J is TRBJ1-5 and V is TRBV30; 7 bases map to TRBD1. Trimming cost V 3 bases and J 4 bases; bases outside gene matches: 6. There are 14 residues in the CDR3. The germline V gene has CDR1 GTSNPN and CDR2 SVGIG (reference sequence). Here the CDR3 reads CAWSSGQRNQPQHF. The CDR3 DNA follows: TGTGCCTGGAGCTCGGGACAGCGAAATCAGCCCCAGCATTTT.